The 8 T cell receptor beta chains in this list originate from one sample, sequenced in a study of cytomegalovirus exposure and HLA in healthy donors (dated by TCRdb to about 2017). Receptor libraries were prepared by the immunoSEQ multiplex PCR assay. For the multiplex PCR, a mixture combining 60 forward primers for TCR Vbeta segments and 13 reverse primers for TCR Jbeta segments was used. TCRdb obtained this table from immuneACCESS and retained in-frame rearrangements with V and J assigned. These tables miss some clones; where compared with another copy, unresolved V genes account for less than half of the shortfall, and the remainder is unexplained. The sample yields under 200,000 clones; 70% to 80% were counted once. The top ten clonotypes cover approximately 0.39% of the sample. Material for sequencing was PBMCs. The origin of the receptors is a male donor in good health and CMV-seropositive.

This chain connects TRBV10-3 to TRBJ2-7; D unresolved. V was shortened by 4 bases and J by 7 bases, with 8 bases between the two germline ends. The V gene's germline CDR1 is ENHRY and CDR2 SYGVKD. CDR3 size: 11 residues. The CDR3 DNA reads as TGTGCCATCAGTGGGGTGGAGGAGCAGTACTTC. This encodes CAISGVEEQYF.

The chain has TRBV7-9 and TRBJ2-6; D perhaps matches TRBD2 (5 bases). This CDR3 has 15 amino acids. V lost 10 bases, J lost 2 bases, and 15 bases lay in between. From germline, CDR1 is SEHNR and CDR2 FQNEAQ (reference sequence). DNA for the CDR3: TGTGCCATCGAACGGGGTAGAACTGGGGCCAACGTCCTGACTTTC. Translating it yields CAIERGRTGANVLTF. The variable domain in full, completed from reference TRBV7-9 and TRBJ2-6, reads DTGVSQNPRHKITKRGQNVTFRCDPISEHNRLYWYRQTLGQGPEFLTYFQNEAQLEKSRLLSDRFSAERPKGSFSTLEIQRTEQGDSAMYLCAIERGRTGANVLTFGAGSRLTVL.

The genes are TRBV5-6 and TRBJ1-2, with TRBD1 identical over 9 bases. CDR3 size: 13 residues. V lost 1 base, J lost 7 bases, and 2 bases stayed unmatched. Germline V lookup: CDR1 SGHDT, CDR2 YYEEEE. For the CDR3, the DNA is TGTGCCAGCAGCTTGCGGGACAGGGTTGGCTACACCTTC. As protein: CASSLRDRVGYTF.

The genes are TRBV4-2 and TRBJ2-1, with a tentative D call TRBD2 (5 bases). Trimming removed 3 bases from V and 0 bases from J, with 15 bases in between. CDR3 length: 17 residues. Germline CDR1 LGHNA, CDR2 YNFKEQ. CDR3 loop: CASSQQLGSSSYNEQFF. The CDR3 bases are TGTGCCAGCAGCCAGCAACTAGGGAGTAGCTCCTACAATGAGCAGTTCTTC.

The V gene is TRBV29-1, the J gene TRBJ2-6; D is perhaps TRBD2 (6 bases). V dropped 1 base and J dropped 3 bases, with 10 bases sitting between them. Germline V gene sequence: CDR1 SQVTM, CDR2 ANQGSEA. The CDR3 totals 15 residues. CDR3 loop: CSVEGGGFGANVLTF. CDR3 in DNA: TGCAGCGTTGAAGGAGGAGGGTTTGGGGCCAACGTCCTGACTTTC.

The chain recombines TRBV18 with TRBJ2-1, with TRBD2 identical over 8 bases. This CDR3 has 11 residues. CDR1 KGHSH and CDR2 LQKENI come from the germline V gene. With V trimmed by 5 bases and J by 14 bases, 5 bases remained unmatched. In nucleotides, the CDR3 is TGTGCCAGCTCAACCGGGGGGGCCGAGTTCTTC. The encoded protein is CASSTGGAEFF.

The genes are TRBV5-8 and TRBJ1-5; tentative D call: TRBD1 (5 bases). Trimming stripped 0 bases from V and 3 bases from J, with 13 bases between. Per the germline V gene, CDR1 is SGHTS and CDR2 is YDEGEE. The CDR3 is 16 residues long. CDR3 amino acids: CASSLDWGGVNQPQHF. The DNA of the CDR3 is TGTGCCAGCAGCTTGGATTGGGGGGGGGTCAATCAGCCCCAGCATTTT.

This clone was found once. The chain is built from TRBV9 and TRBJ2-1; D possibly corresponds to TRBD1 (6 bases). V lost 0 bases to trimming and J lost 3 bases, with 7 bases between them. Germline assignment: CDR1 SGDLS and CDR2 YYNGEE. The CDR3 totals 14 residues. The CDR3 DNA reads TGTGCCAGCAGCGTAGGGACAGTCTACAATGAGCAGTTCTTC. Its protein is CASSVGTVYNEQFF.